This T cell receptor (beta chain) was sequenced during a study of T cell responses to AZD1222 COVID-19 vaccine. Whole-study results and caveats: Donors were chiefly white British, with a greater number of females, and clonal diversity was perhaps underestimated. Spike-wide coverage was observed for vaccine-associated CD4 TCRs, with dominant responses at 160-218 and 743-854. There were repertoire samples only from the period after the peak T cell response.

The study pooled second doses at about 4 or about 12 weeks. In the case of this clone: Its antigen is not known.

Sequenced by immunoSEQ multiplex PCR; TCRdb stores in-frame clones only, minus some. Here the sample spans about 42,000 clones, more than 70% being singletons. CDR1 and CDR2 from the germline V gene are SGHTA and FQGNSA. V lost 8 bases to trimming and J lost 4 bases; unmatched junction nucleotides: 9. The CDR3 sequence is 14 residues long. This sequence was found in an adult who received the AZD1222 COVID-19 vaccine. Material: peripheral blood, obtained 28 days after the second AZD1222 dose. The chain has TRBV7-2 and TRBJ1-1; 8 nucleotides agree with TRBD1. The CDR3: CASRPQGARTEAFF. In DNA form, the CDR3 reads TGTGCCAGCCGGCCCCAGGGGGCGCGCACTGAAGCTTTCTTT.